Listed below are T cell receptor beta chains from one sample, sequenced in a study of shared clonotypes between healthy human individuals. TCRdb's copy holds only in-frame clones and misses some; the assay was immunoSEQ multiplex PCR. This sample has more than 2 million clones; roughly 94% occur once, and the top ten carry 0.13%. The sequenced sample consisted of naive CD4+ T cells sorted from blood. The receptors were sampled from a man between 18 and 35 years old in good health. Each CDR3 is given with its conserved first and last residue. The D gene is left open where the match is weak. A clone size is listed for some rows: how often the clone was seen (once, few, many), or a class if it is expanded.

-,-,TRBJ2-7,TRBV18,CASSPGPTSYEQYF,TGTGCCAGCTCTCCCGGACCGACCTCCTACGAGCAGTACTTC
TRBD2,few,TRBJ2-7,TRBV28,CASSQPGGSSYEQYF,TGTGCCAGCAGTCAGCCCGGGGGGAGCTCCTACGAGCAGTACTTC
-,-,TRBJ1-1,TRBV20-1,CSARGTGEAFF,TGCAGTGCTAGAGGAACCGGTGAAGCTTTCTTT
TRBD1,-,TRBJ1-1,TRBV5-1,CASSFGTGVGLGTEAFF,TGCGCCAGCAGTTTTGGGACAGGGGTGGGGTTGGGCACTGAAGCTTTCTTT
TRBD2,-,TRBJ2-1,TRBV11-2,CASSPRPTSANEQFF,TGTGCCAGCAGCCCACGTCCGACTAGCGCAAATGAGCAGTTCTTC
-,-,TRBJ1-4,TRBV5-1,CASSSRRGDEKLFF,TGCGCCAGCAGCTCCAGACGGGGGGATGAAAAACTGTTTTTT
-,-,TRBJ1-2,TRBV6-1,CASSEIDGYTF,TGTGCCAGCAGTGAAATTGATGGCTACACCTTC
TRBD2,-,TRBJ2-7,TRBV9,CASSVTAGGVPSARLSEQCF,TGTGCCAGCAGCGTAACAGCGGGAGGAGTCCCGTCTGCACGTCTCAGCGAGCAGTGCTTC
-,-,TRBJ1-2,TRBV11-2,CASSPKGYGYTF,TGTGCCAGCAGCCCGAAAGGGTATGGCTACACCTTC
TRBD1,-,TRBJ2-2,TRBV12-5,CASGLSLTGANTGELFF,TGTGCTAGTGGTTTGAGTCTGACAGGGGCGAACACCGGGGAGCTGTTTTTT
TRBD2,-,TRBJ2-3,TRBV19,CASSKLAGGEDTQYF,TGTGCCAGTAGTAAACTAGCGGGGGGCGAGGATACGCAGTATTTT
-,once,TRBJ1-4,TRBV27,CASSFTGNEKLFF,TGTGCCAGCAGTTTTACGGGGAATGAAAAACTGTTTTTT
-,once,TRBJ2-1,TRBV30,CAWSVLSYYSTYNEQFF,TGTGCCTGGAGTGTACTAAGTTACTATTCGACGTACAATGAGCAGTTCTTC
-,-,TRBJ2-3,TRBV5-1,CASSFAPTGSTDTQYF,TGCGCCAGCAGCTTCGCTCCGACAGGTAGCACAGATACGCAGTATTTT
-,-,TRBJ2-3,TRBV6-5,CASSYGLAYTDTQYF,TGTGCCAGCAGTTATGGCCTAGCGTACACAGATACGCAGTATTTT
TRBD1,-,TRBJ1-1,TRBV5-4,CASTSTGMNTEAFF,TGTGCCAGCACCTCGACAGGGATGAACACTGAAGCTTTCTTT
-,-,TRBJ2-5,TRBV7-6,CASSSQETQYF,TGTGCCAGCAGCTCCCAAGAGACCCAGTACTTC
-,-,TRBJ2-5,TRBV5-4,CASSALGGQETQYF,TGTGCCAGCAGCGCCCTAGGGGGTCAAGAGACCCAGTACTTC
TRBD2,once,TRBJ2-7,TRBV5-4,CASSHLGTSAAYEQYF,TGTGCCAGCAGCCACCTAGGGACTAGCGCCGCCTACGAGCAGTACTTC
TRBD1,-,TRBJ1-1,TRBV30,CAWNAGGTTEAFF,TGTGCCTGGAACGCAGGGGGCACCACTGAAGCTTTCTTT
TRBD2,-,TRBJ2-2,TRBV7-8,CASSLWLAGGRPQNTGELFF,TGTGCCAGCAGCTTATGGCTAGCGGGAGGTCGACCACAGAACACCGGGGAGCTGTTTTTT
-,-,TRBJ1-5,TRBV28,CASSSSEGVLGQPQHF,TGTGCCAGCAGTTCTAGTGAGGGGGTTTTGGGCCAGCCCCAGCATTTT
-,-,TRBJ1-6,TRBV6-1,CASSRSSRDNSPLHF,TGTGCCAGCAGTCGGTCGAGCCGTGATAATTCACCCCTCCACTTT
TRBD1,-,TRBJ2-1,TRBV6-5,CASRRNRDRGNEQFF,TGTGCCAGCAGGCGGAACCGGGACAGGGGTAATGAGCAGTTCTTC
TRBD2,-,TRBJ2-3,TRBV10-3,CATVSGRDSDTQYF,TGTGCCACCGTTAGCGGGAGGGACTCAGATACGCAGTATTTT
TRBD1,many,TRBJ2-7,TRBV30,CAWKRAGTGNFLSEQYF,TGTGCCTGGAAACGGGCCGGGACAGGGAATTTTTTGAGCGAGCAGTACTTC
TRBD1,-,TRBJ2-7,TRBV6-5,CASSKLRDRDYEQYF,TGTGCCAGCAGTAAACTCCGGGACAGGGATTACGAGCAGTACTTC
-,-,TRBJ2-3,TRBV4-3,CASSQEISTDTQYF,TGCGCCAGCAGCCAGGAAATCTCCACAGATACGCAGTATTTT
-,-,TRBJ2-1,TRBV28,CASTGGVQSSYNEQFF,TGTGCCAGCACAGGGGGGGTTCAAAGCTCCTACAATGAGCAGTTCTTC
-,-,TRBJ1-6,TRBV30,CAWSAWEDSWTSPLHF,TGTGCCTGGAGCGCCTGGGAGGACAGTTGGACTTCACCCCTCCACTTT
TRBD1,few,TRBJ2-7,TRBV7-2,CASSLGTGPYEQYF,TGTGCCAGCAGCTTAGGGACAGGACCCTACGAGCAGTACTTC
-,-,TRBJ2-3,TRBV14,CASSQDLGDTQYF,TGTGCCAGCAGCCAAGATCTCGGAGATACGCAGTATTTT
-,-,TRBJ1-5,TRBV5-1,CASSLEAGGAQPQHF,TGCGCCAGCAGCTTGGAAGCGGGGGGCGCCCAGCCCCAGCATTTT
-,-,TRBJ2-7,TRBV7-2,CASSARGALGYEQYF,TGTGCCAGCAGCGCCCGGGGGGCCCTTGGCTACGAGCAGTACTTC
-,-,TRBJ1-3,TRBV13,CASRSGRAVSTIYF,TGTGCCAGCAGGTCTGGCAGGGCTGTAAGCACCATATATTTT
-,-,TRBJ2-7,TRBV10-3,CASSVDGYEQYF,TGTGCCAGCAGTGTTGACGGCTACGAGCAGTACTTC
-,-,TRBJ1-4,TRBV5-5,CASSPLWVGEKLFF,TGTGCCAGCAGTCCACTTTGGGTCGGGGAAAAACTGTTTTTT
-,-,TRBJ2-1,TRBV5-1,CASSFGRRAYNEQFF,TGCGCCAGCAGCTTCGGCAGGCGGGCCTACAATGAGCAGTTCTTC
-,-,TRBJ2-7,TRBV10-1,CASSESGGGSEQYF,TGCGCCAGCAGTGAGTCGGGCGGAGGTTCCGAGCAGTACTTC
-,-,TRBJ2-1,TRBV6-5,CASRSLAGTRQFF,TGTGCCAGCAGATCGCTCGCCGGGACTCGTCAGTTCTTC
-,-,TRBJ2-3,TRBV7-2,CASRWTVFQVDTQYF,TGTGCCAGCAGGTGGACAGTCTTCCAGGTAGATACGCAGTATTTT
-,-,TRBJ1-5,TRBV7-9,CASSLERIGGVSNQPQHF,TGTGCCAGCAGCTTAGAGAGGATAGGGGGAGTTAGCAATCAGCCCCAGCATTTT
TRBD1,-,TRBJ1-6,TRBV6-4,CASGGQDNSPLHF,TGTGCCAGCGGGGGACAGGATAATTCACCCCTCCACTTT
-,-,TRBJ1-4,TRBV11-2,CASSLGGTRPGKLFF,TGTGCCAGCAGCTTAGGTGGGACGAGGCCCGGAAAACTGTTTTTT
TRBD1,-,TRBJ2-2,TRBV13,CASSSLRDRGKAGELFF,TGTGCCAGCAGCTCCCTGAGGGACAGGGGAAAGGCCGGGGAGCTGTTTTTT
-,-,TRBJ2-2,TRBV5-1,CASSSPFGPLGAGELFF,TGCGCCAGCAGCTCCCCTTTTGGACCCCTAGGCGCCGGGGAGCTGTTTTTT
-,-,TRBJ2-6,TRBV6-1,CASSEGALGANVLTF,TGTGCCAGCAGTGAAGGGGCGCTTGGGGCCAACGTCCTGACTTTC
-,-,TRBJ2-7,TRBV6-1,CASRLEGTLYEQYF,TGTGCCAGCAGATTAGAGGGGACCCTTTACGAGCAGTACTTC
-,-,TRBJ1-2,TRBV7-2,CASSRPGVGGYTF,TGTGCCAGCAGCCGCCCGGGGGTGGGTGGCTACACCTTC